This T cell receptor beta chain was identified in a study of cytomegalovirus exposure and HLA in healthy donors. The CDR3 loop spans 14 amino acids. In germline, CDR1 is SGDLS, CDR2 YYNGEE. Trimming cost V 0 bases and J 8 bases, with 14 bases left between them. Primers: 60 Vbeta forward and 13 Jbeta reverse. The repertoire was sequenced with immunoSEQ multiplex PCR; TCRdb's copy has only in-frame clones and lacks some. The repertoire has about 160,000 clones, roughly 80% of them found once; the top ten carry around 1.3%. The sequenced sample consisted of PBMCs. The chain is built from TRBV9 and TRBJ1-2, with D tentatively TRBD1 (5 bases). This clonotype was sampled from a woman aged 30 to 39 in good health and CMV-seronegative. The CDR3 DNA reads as TGTGCCAGCAGCGTAGTCCCCGACAGTTCGGGCTACACCTTC. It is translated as CASSVVPDSSGYTF.